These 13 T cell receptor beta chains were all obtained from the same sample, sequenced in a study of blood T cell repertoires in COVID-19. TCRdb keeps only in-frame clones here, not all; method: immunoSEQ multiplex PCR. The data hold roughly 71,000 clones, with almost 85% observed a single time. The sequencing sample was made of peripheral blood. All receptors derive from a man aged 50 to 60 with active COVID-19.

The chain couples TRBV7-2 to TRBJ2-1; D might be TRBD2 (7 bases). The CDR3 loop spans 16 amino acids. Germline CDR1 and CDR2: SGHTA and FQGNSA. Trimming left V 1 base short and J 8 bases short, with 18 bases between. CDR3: CASSLGLRGGRYEQFF. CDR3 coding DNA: TGTGCCAGCAGCTTAGGGTTGAGGGGGGGGCGGTATGAGCAGTTCTTC.

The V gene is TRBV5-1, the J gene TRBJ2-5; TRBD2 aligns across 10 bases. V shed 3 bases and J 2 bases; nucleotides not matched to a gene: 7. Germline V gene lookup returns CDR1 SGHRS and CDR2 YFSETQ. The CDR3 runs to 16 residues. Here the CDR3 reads CASSSTSGRRQETQYF. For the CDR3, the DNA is TGCGCCAGCAGCTCGACTAGCGGGCGGAGGCAAGAGACCCAGTACTTC. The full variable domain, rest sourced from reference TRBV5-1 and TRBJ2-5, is KAGVTQTPRYLIKTRGQQVTLSCSPISGHRSVSWYQQTPGQGLQFLFEYFSETQRNKGNFPGRFSGRQFSNSRSEMNVSTLELGDSALYLCASSSTSGRRQETQYFGPGTRLLVL.

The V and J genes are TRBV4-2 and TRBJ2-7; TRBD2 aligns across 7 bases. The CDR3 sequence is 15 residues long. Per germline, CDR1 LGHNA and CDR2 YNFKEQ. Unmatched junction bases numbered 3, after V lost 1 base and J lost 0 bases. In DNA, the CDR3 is TGTGCCAGCAGCCAAGGGCTAGCGGACTCCTACGAGCAGTACTTC. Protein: CASSQGLADSYEQYF.

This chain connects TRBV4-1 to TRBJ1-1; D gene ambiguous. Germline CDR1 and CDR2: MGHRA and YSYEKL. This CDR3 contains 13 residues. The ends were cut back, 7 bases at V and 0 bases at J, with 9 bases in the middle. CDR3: CASTTGMNTEAFF. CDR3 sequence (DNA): TGCGCCAGCACGACGGGGATGAACACTGAAGCTTTCTTT.

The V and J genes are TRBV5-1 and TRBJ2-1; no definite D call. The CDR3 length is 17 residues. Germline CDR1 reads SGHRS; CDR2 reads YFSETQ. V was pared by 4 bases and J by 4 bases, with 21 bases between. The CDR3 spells CASSPELSYSIYNEQFF. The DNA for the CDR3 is TGCGCCAGCAGCCCGGAGTTGTCCTATTCTATTTACAATGAGCAGTTCTTC.

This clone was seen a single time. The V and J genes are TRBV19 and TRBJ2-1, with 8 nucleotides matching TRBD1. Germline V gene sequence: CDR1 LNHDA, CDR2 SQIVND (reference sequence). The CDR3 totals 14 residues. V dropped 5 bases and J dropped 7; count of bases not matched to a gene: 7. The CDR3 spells CASSFRGPRNEQFF. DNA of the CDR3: TGTGCCAGTAGTTTCAGGGGGCCGAGGAATGAGCAGTTCTTC.

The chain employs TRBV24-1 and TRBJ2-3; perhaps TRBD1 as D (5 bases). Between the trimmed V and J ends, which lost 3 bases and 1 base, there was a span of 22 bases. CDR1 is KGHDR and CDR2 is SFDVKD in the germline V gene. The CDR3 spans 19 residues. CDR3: CATSDPPGCFYRRTDTQYF. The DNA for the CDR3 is TGTGCCACCAGTGATCCCCCAGGGTGTTTTTATCGACGCACAGATACGCAGTATTTT.

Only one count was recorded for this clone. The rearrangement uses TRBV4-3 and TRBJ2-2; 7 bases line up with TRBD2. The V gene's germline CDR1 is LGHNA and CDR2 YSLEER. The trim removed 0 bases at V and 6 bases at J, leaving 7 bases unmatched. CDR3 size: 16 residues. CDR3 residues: CASSQDLGSGAGELFF. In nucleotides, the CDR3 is TGCGCCAGCAGCCAAGATTTGGGGAGCGGGGCCGGGGAGCTGTTTTTT.

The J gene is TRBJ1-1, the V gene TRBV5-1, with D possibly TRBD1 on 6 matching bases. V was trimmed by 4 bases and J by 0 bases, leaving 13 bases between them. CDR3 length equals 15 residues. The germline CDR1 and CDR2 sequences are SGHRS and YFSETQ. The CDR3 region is CASSTVQGLNTEAFF. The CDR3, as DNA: TGCGCCAGCAGCACCGTACAGGGCCTGAACACTGAAGCTTTCTTT.

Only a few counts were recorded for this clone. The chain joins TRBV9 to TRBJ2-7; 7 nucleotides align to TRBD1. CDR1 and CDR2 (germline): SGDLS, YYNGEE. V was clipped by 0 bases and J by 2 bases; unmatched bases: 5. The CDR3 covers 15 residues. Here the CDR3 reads CASSVEGTGAYEQYF. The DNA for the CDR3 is TGTGCCAGCAGCGTAGAAGGTACAGGGGCCTACGAGCAGTACTTC. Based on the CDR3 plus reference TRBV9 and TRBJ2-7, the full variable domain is DSGVTQTPKHLITATGQRVTLRCSPRSGDLSVYWYQQSLDQGLQFLIQYYNGEERAKGNILERFSAQQFPDLHSELNLSSLELGDSALYFCASSVEGTGAYEQYFGPGTRLTVT.

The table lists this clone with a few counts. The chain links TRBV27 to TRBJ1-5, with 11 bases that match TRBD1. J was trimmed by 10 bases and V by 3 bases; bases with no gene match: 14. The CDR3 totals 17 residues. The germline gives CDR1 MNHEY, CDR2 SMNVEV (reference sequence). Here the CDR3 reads CASSLLSTDRGRSPQHF. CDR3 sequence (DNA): TGTGCCAGCAGTTTGTTGTCGACGGACAGGGGGCGTAGTCCCCAGCATTTT.

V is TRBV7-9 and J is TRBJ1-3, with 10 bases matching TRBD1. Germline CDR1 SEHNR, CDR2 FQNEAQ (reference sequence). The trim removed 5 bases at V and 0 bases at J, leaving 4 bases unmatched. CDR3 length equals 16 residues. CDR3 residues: CASSEGQGRSGNTIYF. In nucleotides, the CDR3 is TGTGCCAGCAGCGAGGGACAGGGGCGCTCTGGAAACACCATATATTTT.

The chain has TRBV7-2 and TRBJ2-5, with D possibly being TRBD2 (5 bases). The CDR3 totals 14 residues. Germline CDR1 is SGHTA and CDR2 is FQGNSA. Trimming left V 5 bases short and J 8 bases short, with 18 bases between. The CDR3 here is CASSRTLPRGTQYF. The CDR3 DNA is TGTGCCAGCAGCAGGACTCTGCCAAGAGGCACCCAGTACTTC.